Listed below are T cell receptor beta chains from one sample, sequenced in a study of cytomegalovirus exposure and HLA in healthy donors. TCRdb's table, derived via immunoSEQ multiplex PCR, lists solely in-frame clones and lacks some. The repertoire holds about 130,000 clones, with around 72% as singletons. The sequenced material came from PBMCs. Receptors originate from a man aged 25 to 40 in good health and CMV-seronegative. The CDR3 runs from the conserved cysteine through the conserved F or W. D genes are given only for firm matches. Only some rows state a clone size, as once, few, many or a class for expanded clones.

abundance: few; j_gene: TRBJ2-2; d_gene: .; v_gene: TRBV9; CDR3aa: CASSVDTVRAGELFF; CDR3nt: TGTGCCAGCAGCGTAGACACAGTCAGGGCCGGGGAGCTGTTTTTT
abundance: .; j_gene: TRBJ2-2; d_gene: .; v_gene: TRBV2; CDR3aa: CASSVDITGELFF; CDR3nt: TGTGCCAGCAGTGTGGACATCACCGGGGAGCTGTTTTTT
abundance: .; j_gene: TRBJ1-1; d_gene: .; v_gene: TRBV4-2; CDR3aa: CASTERRDTEAFF; CDR3nt: TGTGCCAGCACCGAAAGGAGGGACACTGAAGCTTTCTTT
abundance: once; j_gene: TRBJ1-5; d_gene: .; v_gene: TRBV4-3; CDR3aa: CASSQEVVRRWGNQPQHF; CDR3nt: TGCGCCAGCAGCCAAGAAGTGGTAAGGCGGTGGGGCAATCAGCCCCAGCATTTT
abundance: few; j_gene: TRBJ1-1; d_gene: TRBD1; v_gene: TRBV30; CDR3aa: CAWSQPPTGVGNTEAFF; CDR3nt: TGTGCCTGGAGTCAACCACCGACAGGGGTTGGGAACACTGAAGCTTTCTTT
abundance: once; j_gene: TRBJ1-2; d_gene: TRBD1; v_gene: TRBV28; CDR3aa: CASSLPGGQGLYGYTF; CDR3nt: TGTGCCAGCAGTTTACCCGGAGGACAGGGGCTCTATGGCTACACCTTC
abundance: .; j_gene: TRBJ2-5; d_gene: .; v_gene: TRBV28; CDR3aa: CASSLGTGEQYF; CDR3nt: TGTGCCAGCAGTTTAGGGACGGGGGAGCAGTACTTC
abundance: .; j_gene: TRBJ2-7; d_gene: .; v_gene: TRBV5-5; CDR3aa: CASSLVAGPLYEQYF; CDR3nt: TGTGCCAGCAGCTTGGTGGCAGGCCCCCTCTACGAGCAGTACTTC
abundance: .; j_gene: TRBJ2-3; d_gene: TRBD2; v_gene: TRBV4-1; CDR3aa: CASSQVPLGGDTQYF; CDR3nt: TGCGCCAGCAGCCAAGTTCCTCTCGGGGGGGATACGCAGTATTTT
abundance: .; j_gene: TRBJ2-5; d_gene: .; v_gene: TRBV25-1; CDR3aa: CASSGYGGETQYF; CDR3nt: TGTGCCAGCAGTGGGTACGGAGGAGAGACCCAGTACTTC
abundance: once; j_gene: TRBJ2-5; d_gene: .; v_gene: TRBV11-2; CDR3aa: CASSLGAQIETQYF; CDR3nt: TGTGCCAGCAGCTTAGGAGCACAGATAGAGACCCAGTACTTC
abundance: .; j_gene: TRBJ2-5; d_gene: TRBD1; v_gene: TRBV10-3; CDR3aa: CAISTDRVETQYF; CDR3nt: TGTGCCATCAGTACCGACAGGGTTGAGACCCAGTACTTC
abundance: .; j_gene: TRBJ2-7; d_gene: .; v_gene: TRBV9; CDR3aa: CASSVVYKSEQYF; CDR3nt: TGTGCCAGCAGCGTAGTGTACAAGTCCGAGCAGTACTTC
abundance: .; j_gene: TRBJ2-7; d_gene: .; v_gene: TRBV28; CDR3aa: CASSFEGIYEQYF; CDR3nt: TGTGCCAGCAGTTTTGAGGGTATCTACGAGCAGTACTTC
abundance: .; j_gene: TRBJ2-3; d_gene: TRBD2; v_gene: TRBV6-5; CDR3aa: CASSYRGGAGTDTQYF; CDR3nt: TGTGCCAGCAGTTACCGCGGGGGGGCCGGCACAGATACGCAGTATTTT
abundance: .; j_gene: TRBJ1-1; d_gene: TRBD1; v_gene: TRBV28; CDR3aa: CASSLTGVAEAFF; CDR3nt: TGTGCCAGCAGTTTAACAGGGGTGGCAGAAGCTTTCTTT
abundance: .; j_gene: TRBJ1-1; d_gene: .; v_gene: TRBV7-9; CDR3aa: CASSSKGSAVNTEAFF; CDR3nt: TGTGCCAGCAGCTCAAAGGGGTCTGCGGTGAACACTGAAGCTTTCTTT
abundance: .; j_gene: TRBJ1-2; d_gene: .; v_gene: TRBV9; CDR3aa: CASSSRGSNYGYTF; CDR3nt: TGTGCCAGCAGCTCCAGAGGATCTAACTATGGCTACACCTTC
abundance: .; j_gene: TRBJ1-5; d_gene: .; v_gene: TRBV6-5; CDR3aa: CASSYGRGRQPQHF; CDR3nt: TGTGCCAGCAGTTACGGCCGCGGGCGTCAGCCCCAGCATTTT
abundance: .; j_gene: TRBJ1-1; d_gene: TRBD1; v_gene: TRBV7-9; CDR3aa: CSSSLGGTGVFF; CDR3nt: TGTTCCAGCAGCTTAGGCGGGACAGGAGTCTTCTTT
abundance: .; j_gene: TRBJ1-2; d_gene: .; v_gene: TRBV30; CDR3aa: CAWRRAGGPSYGYTF; CDR3nt: TGTGCCTGGAGACGCGCGGGGGGCCCGAGCTATGGCTACACCTTC
abundance: .; j_gene: TRBJ2-7; d_gene: .; v_gene: TRBV2; CDR3aa: CASTLIMKGDYEQYF; CDR3nt: TGTGCCAGCACTCTAATTATGAAAGGAGATTACGAGCAGTACTTC
abundance: few; j_gene: TRBJ2-3; d_gene: .; v_gene: TRBV2; CDR3aa: CASSEGDSVTDTQYF; CDR3nt: TGTGCCAGCAGTGAGGGCGACAGTGTCACAGATACGCAGTATTTT
abundance: .; j_gene: TRBJ1-1; d_gene: .; v_gene: TRBV6-5; CDR3aa: CASRQLNTEAFF; CDR3nt: TGTGCCAGCAGACAGCTGAACACTGAAGCTTTCTTT
abundance: .; j_gene: TRBJ1-2; d_gene: .; v_gene: TRBV7-8; CDR3aa: CASSPPGAVLYGYTF; CDR3nt: TGTGCCAGCAGCCCACCTGGGGCGGTCCTATATGGCTACACCTTC
abundance: once; j_gene: TRBJ1-4; d_gene: TRBD1; v_gene: TRBV20-1; CDR3aa: CSTGGREKLFF; CDR3nt: TGCAGTACAGGGGGGAGGGAAAAACTGTTTTTT
abundance: .; j_gene: TRBJ2-7; d_gene: TRBD1; v_gene: TRBV30; CDR3aa: CAWGGTGQYF; CDR3nt: TGTGCCTGGGGTGGGACAGGCCAGTACTTC
abundance: few; j_gene: TRBJ2-3; d_gene: TRBD2; v_gene: TRBV11-2; CDR3aa: CASSRTTSADTQYF; CDR3nt: TGTGCCAGCAGCCGCACTACTAGCGCAGATACGCAGTATTTT
abundance: .; j_gene: TRBJ2-7; d_gene: .; v_gene: TRBV7-2; CDR3aa: CASSQGLPTYEQYF; CDR3nt: TGTGCCAGCAGCCAGGGCCTGCCGACCTACGAGCAGTACTTC
abundance: .; j_gene: TRBJ2-4; d_gene: TRBD2; v_gene: TRBV27; CDR3aa: CASSRVPQLGGYIQYF; CDR3nt: TGTGCCAGCAGTCGCGTCCCGCAGCTCGGGGGGTACATTCAGTACTTC
abundance: .; j_gene: TRBJ2-1; d_gene: .; v_gene: TRBV5-1; CDR3aa: CASSEESMYNEQFF; CDR3nt: TGCGCCAGCAGCGAGGAAAGTATGTACAATGAGCAGTTCTTC
abundance: few; j_gene: TRBJ2-7; d_gene: TRBD2; v_gene: TRBV7-8; CDR3aa: CASSPRRGGLYEQYF; CDR3nt: TGTGCCAGCAGCCCGAGGCGGGGGGGCCTCTACGAGCAGTACTTC